Below, 3 T cell receptor beta chains from the same sample are listed, as sequenced in a study of siplizumab effects on memory and regulatory T cells. This table comes from immunoSEQ multiplex PCR, and its TCRdb copy is limited to in-frame clones, with some not included. This table holds around 100,000 clones, about 94% found once. Sequenced: CD4+ T cells sorted from blood. These receptors all come from a human donor in good health.

This clone was seen a single time. The chain recombines TRBV15 with TRBJ2-5; the D is unclear. The V end was cut by 5 bases, the J end by 4 bases, with 11 bases between. This CDR3 is built from 13 residues. CDR1 is LNHNV and CDR2 is YYDKDF in the germline V gene (reference sequence). The CDR3 sequence: CATSRGVRETQYF. The CDR3 nucleotides are TGTGCCACCAGCCGTGGAGTGCGAGAGACCCAGTACTTC. Based on the CDR3 plus reference TRBV15 and TRBJ2-5, the full variable domain is DAMVIQNPRYQVTQFGKPVTLSCSQTLNHNVMYWYQQKSSQAPKLLFHYYDKDFNNEADTPDNFQSRRPNTSFCFLDIRSPGLGDTAMYLCATSRGVRETQYFGPGTRLLVL.

The chain has TRBV5-1 and TRBJ1-1; 9 bases fit TRBD1. This CDR3 is 16 amino acids long. CDR1 is SGHRS, CDR2 YFSETQ, per germline. The V gene end was trimmed by 4 bases and the J gene end by 5 bases; junction bases not matched to a gene: 12. The DNA of the CDR3 is TGCGCCAGCAGCCCTTTCCCGGGACAGGGAAGTACTGAAGCTTTCTTT. It is translated as CASSPFPGQGSTEAFF.

V gene TRBV6-1 combines with J gene TRBJ2-3, with unresolved D. Trimming pared 2 bases from V and 6 bases from J, leaving 18 bases between. The germline CDR1 and CDR2 sequences are MNHNS and SASEGT. The CDR3 is 16 amino acids. CDR3 sequence: CASSEPIGPSKDTQYF. CDR3 coding DNA: TGTGCCAGCAGTGAACCTATCGGACCATCCAAGGATACGCAGTATTTT.